This entry concerns a single T cell receptor beta chain. Antigen specificity is unknown. Other DNA sequences from this sample encode an identical CDR3 as well. This entry belongs to a study of shared clonotypes between healthy human individuals. As for the study in general: The plates for each donor numbered three CD4 naive, three CD4 memory, two CD8 naive and one CD8 memory.

Study observations and caveats: A few donors shared about 5% of their naive CD4 clonotypes. Shared clonotypes across all four donors exceeded non-shared ones in generation probability.

Terminally differentiated effector memory CD45RA+ cells were excluded from the naive CD8 cells, which were CD45RO-negative and positively selected for CCR7. Germline V gives CDR1 MNHEY, CDR2 SVGAGI. Trimming cost V 5 bases and J 2 bases; bases outside gene matches: 2. The CDR3 length is 14 residues. Genomic DNA per cell subset filled all wells of several immunoSEQ plates. Profiled with immunoSEQ multiplex PCR; TCRdb holds only in-frame clones, not every one. The profile shows under 2,000,000 clones, about 95% of them singletons. Sequences were obtained from naive CD8+ T cells sorted from blood. The receptor was derived from a man in his late teens or twenties in good health. The J gene is TRBJ2-7, the V gene TRBV6-5, with 11 bases lining up with TRBD2. CDR3 nucleotides: TGTGCCAGCAGTCTAGCGGGAGGACCCTACGAGCAGTACTTC. This translates into CASSLAGGPYEQYF.